The present T cell receptor beta chain was sequenced within a study of T-cell reconstitution after alpha-beta-depleted transplantation in children. The authors prepared the TCRbeta library with unique molecular identifiers. TCRdb re-called the PCR reads with MiXCR, one entry per CDR3 protein. The sample records about 360,000 distinct CDR3 sequences, 13% being singletons. There are a few counts of this clonotype. This CDR3 has 15 amino acids. Unmatched junction bases numbered 9, after V lost 4 bases and J lost 5 bases. The material sequenced was PBMCs, taken from the stem cell graft. This TCR came from a human donor who donated a stem cell graft to a child with Fanconi anemia. V usage is TRBV5-3 and J usage is TRBJ2-1; 7 nucleotides align to TRBD2. TRBV5-3 is given ORF status, its function remaining uncertain. CDR3 in amino acids: CARSSQRGQHNEQFF. The CDR3, as DNA: TGTGCCAGAAGCAGCCAGCGGGGCCAACACAATGAGCAGTTCTTC.